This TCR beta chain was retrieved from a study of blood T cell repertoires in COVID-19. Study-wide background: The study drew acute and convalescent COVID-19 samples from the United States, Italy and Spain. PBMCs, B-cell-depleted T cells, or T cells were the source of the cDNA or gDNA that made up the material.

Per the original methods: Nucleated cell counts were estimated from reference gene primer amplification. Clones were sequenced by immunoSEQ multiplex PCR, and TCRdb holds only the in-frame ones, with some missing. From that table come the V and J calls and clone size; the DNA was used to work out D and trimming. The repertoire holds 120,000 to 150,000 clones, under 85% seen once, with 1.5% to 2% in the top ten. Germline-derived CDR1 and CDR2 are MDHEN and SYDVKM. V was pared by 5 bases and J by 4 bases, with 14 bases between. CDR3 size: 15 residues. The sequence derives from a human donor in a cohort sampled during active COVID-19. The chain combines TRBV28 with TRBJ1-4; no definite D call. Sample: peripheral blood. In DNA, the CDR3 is TGTGCCAGCAGTCGGAGGCTGGGGAATAATGAAAAACTGTTTTTT. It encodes CASSRRLGNNEKLFF.